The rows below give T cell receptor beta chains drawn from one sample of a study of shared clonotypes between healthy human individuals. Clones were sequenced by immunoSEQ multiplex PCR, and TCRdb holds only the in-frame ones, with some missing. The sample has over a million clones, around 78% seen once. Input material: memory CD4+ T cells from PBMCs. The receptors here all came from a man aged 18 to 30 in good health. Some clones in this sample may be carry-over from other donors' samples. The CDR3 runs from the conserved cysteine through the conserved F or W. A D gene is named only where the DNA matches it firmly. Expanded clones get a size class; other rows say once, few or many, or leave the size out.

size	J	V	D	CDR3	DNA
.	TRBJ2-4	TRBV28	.	CASSDRGMAKNIQYF	TGTGCCAGCAGTGATAGAGGTATGGCCAAAAACATTCAGTACTTC
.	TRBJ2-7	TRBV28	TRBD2	CASSLYTGGSYEQYF	TGTGCCAGCAGTTTATATACGGGAGGCTCCTACGAGCAGTACTTC
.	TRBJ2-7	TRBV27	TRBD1	CATKGASYEQYF	TGTGCCACAAAGGGGGCCTCCTACGAGCAGTACTTC
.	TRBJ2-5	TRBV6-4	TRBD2	CASRSRLAGEETQYF	TGTGCCAGCAGGTCGAGACTAGCGGGAGAAGAGACCCAGTACTTC
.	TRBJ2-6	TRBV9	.	CASSRTWGVYSGANVLTF	TGTGCCAGCAGCCGGACCTGGGGGGTCTACTCTGGGGCCAACGTCCTGACTTTC
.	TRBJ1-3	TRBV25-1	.	CASSAGVVSGNTIYF	TGTGCCAGCAGTGCTGGGGTAGTATCCGGAAACACCATATATTTT
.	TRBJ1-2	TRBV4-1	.	CASSPDPSGINYGYTF	TGCGCCAGCAGCCCCGATCCATCAGGTATTAACTATGGCTACACCTTC
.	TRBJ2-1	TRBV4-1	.	CASSQDPFVGPSSRNEQFF	TGCGCCAGCAGCCAAGATCCTTTCGTTGGCCCCTCGTCGCGGAATGAGCAGTTCTTC
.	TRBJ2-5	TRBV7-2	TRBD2	CASSFRLAGGQETQYF	TGTGCCAGCAGCTTCCGGCTAGCGGGAGGGCAAGAGACCCAGTACTTC
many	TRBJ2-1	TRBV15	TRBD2	CATSARLGGVEQFF	TGTGCCACCAGCGCCCGCCTGGGGGGGGTTGAGCAGTTCTTC
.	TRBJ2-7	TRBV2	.	CASSRTATSGEQYF	TGTGCCAGCAGTAGGACCGCTACTTCGGGCGAGCAGTACTTC
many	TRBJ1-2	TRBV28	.	CASSLAQGYGALNYGYTF	TGTGCCAGCAGTTTGGCTCAGGGTTACGGGGCGCTTAACTATGGCTACACCTTC
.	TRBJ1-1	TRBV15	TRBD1	CATSRSRGMNTEAFF	TGTGCCACCAGCAGAAGCAGGGGGATGAACACTGAAGCTTTCTTT
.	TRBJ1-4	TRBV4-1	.	CASSPSRHDSTNEKLFF	TGCGCCAGCAGCCCCAGTCGACACGACTCAACTAATGAAAAACTGTTTTTT
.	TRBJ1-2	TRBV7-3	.	CASSPPGAPRGYTF	TGTGCCAGCAGCCCCCCCGGGGCACCAAGGGGCTACACCTTC
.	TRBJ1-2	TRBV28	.	CASSPGQNYGYTF	TGTGCCAGCAGCCCGGGACAAAACTATGGCTACACCTTC
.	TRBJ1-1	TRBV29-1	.	CSAQRTVGAEAFF	TGCAGCGCCCAACGGACAGTCGGTGCTGAAGCTTTCTTT
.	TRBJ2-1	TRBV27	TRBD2	CASSPTSGSWVEQFF	TGTGCCAGCAGTCCTACTAGCGGGAGTTGGGTTGAGCAGTTCTTC
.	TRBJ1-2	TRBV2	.	CASSVTGTSRAYGYTF	TGTGCCAGCAGTGTGACCGGGACCTCAAGGGCCTATGGCTACACCTTC
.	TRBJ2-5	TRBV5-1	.	CASSLDTQETQYF	TGCGCCAGCAGCTTGGATACTCAAGAGACCCAGTACTTC
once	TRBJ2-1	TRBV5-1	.	CASSMPRAAEQFF	TGCGCCAGCAGCATGCCACGGGCGGCTGAGCAGTTCTTC
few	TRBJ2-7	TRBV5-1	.	CASSLEGRSSYEQYF	TGCGCCAGCAGCTTGGAGGGTAGGAGCTCCTACGAGCAGTACTTC
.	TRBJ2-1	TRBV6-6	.	CASSSQVGPQFF	TGTGCCAGCAGTTCTCAGGTAGGGCCGCAGTTCTTC
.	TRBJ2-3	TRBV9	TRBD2	CASSSRAGGTQGTQYF	TGTGCCAGCAGCTCCCGAGCGGGAGGGACCCAAGGTACGCAGTATTTT
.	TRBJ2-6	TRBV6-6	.	CASRGPGYPGANVLTF	TGTGCCAGCAGGGGCCCAGGTTATCCTGGGGCCAACGTCCTGACTTTC
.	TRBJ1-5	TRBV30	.	CAWSVRASPGSQPQHF	TGTGCCTGGAGTGTACGGGCTTCCCCCGGGAGTCAGCCCCAGCATTTT
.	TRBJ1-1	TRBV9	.	CASSVAPANTEAFF	TGTGCCAGCAGCGTAGCGCCAGCGAACACTGAAGCTTTCTTT
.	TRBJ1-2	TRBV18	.	CASSPDREDGYTF	TGTGCCAGCTCACCGGACCGGGAGGATGGCTACACCTTC
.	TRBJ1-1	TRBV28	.	CASSHRLRDTEAFF	TGTGCCAGCAGTCACAGATTAAGGGACACTGAAGCTTTCTTT
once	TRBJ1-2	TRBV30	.	CAWSVGQGHGYTF	TGTGCCTGGAGTGTAGGTCAGGGGCATGGCTACACCTTC
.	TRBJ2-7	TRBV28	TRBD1	CASSLMGQGYEQYF	TGTGCCAGCAGTTTGATGGGACAGGGCTACGAGCAGTACTTC
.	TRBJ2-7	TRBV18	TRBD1	CASSLGTGGFLEQYF	TGTGCCAGCTCACTAGGGACAGGGGGGTTCCTGGAGCAGTACTTC
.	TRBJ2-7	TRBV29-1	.	CSAIDPRSSYEQYF	TGCAGCGCAATAGACCCCAGGAGCTCCTACGAGCAGTACTTC
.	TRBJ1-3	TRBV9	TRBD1	CASSPRTGGGNTIYF	TGTGCCAGCAGCCCTCGGACAGGGGGCGGAAACACCATATATTTT
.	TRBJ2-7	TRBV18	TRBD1	CASSVGQTYEQYF	TGTGCCAGCTCAGTGGGACAGACCTACGAGCAGTACTTC
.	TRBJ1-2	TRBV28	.	CASSTGTWRGYTF	TGTGCCAGCAGCACCGGGACCTGGCGGGGCTACACCTTC
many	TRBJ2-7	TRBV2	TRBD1	CASSTDRGYEQYF	TGTGCCAGCAGCACGGACAGGGGCTACGAGCAGTACTTC
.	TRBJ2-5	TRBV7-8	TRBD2	CASTGGGQKETQYF	TGTGCCAGCACCGGGGGGGGGCAGAAAGAGACCCAGTACTTC
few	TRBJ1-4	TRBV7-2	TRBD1	CASSLGQGAEKLFF	TGTGCCAGCAGCTTAGGACAGGGAGCGGAAAAACTGTTTTTT
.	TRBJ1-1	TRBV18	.	CASSPRQGRASYTEAFF	TGTGCCAGCTCACCACGTCAGGGGAGAGCATCGTACACTGAAGCTTTCTTT
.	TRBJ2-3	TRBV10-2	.	CASRGAPDTQYF	TGCGCCAGCAGGGGAGCCCCAGATACGCAGTATTTT
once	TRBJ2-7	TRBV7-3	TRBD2	CASSVSGSRSYEQYF	TGTGCCAGCAGTGTCAGCGGGAGCCGCTCTTACGAGCAGTACTTC
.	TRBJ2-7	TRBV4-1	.	CASSQDLGDRNEQYF	TGCGCCAGCAGCCAAGATCTGGGGGATAGGAACGAGCAGTACTTC
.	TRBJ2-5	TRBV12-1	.	CASSFELGGSETQYF	TGTGCCAGCAGCTTTGAACTTGGAGGGAGTGAGACCCAGTACTTC
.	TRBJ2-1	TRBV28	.	CASSSTAGQSTYEQFF	TGTGCCAGCAGTTCAACTGCGGGACAGTCTACGTATGAGCAGTTCTTC
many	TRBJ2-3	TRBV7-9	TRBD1	CASSFVRSTGVMNTQYF	TGTGCCAGCAGCTTTGTTCGATCCACAGGGGTGATGAATACGCAGTATTTT